The rows below give T cell receptor beta chains drawn from one sample of a study of shared clonotypes between healthy human individuals. Clones were sequenced by immunoSEQ multiplex PCR, and TCRdb holds only the in-frame ones, with some missing. The sample records about 690,000 clones, about 90% being singletons. Material: memory CD8+ T cells from PBMCs. These receptors came from a man aged 18 to 35 in good health. Some clones in this sample may be carry-over from other donors' samples. Both conserved end residues are part of each CDR3. The D gene is left open where the match is weak. Clone size is stated in some rows and not others, as once, few, many or a class when expanded.

size: .; D: TRBD1; length: 17; V: TRBV5-1; J: TRBJ2-7; DNA: TGCGCCAGCAGCTTTACTTTACCCCGGGACAGGGACCACGAGCAGTACTTC; CDR3: CASSFTLPRDRDHEQYF
size: .; D: TRBD2; length: 18; V: TRBV2; J: TRBJ2-7; DNA: TGTGCCAGCAGTGAAGCGCTAAAGGCTAGCGGGAGCTCCTACGAGCAGTACTTC; CDR3: CASSEALKASGSSYEQYF
size: few; D: .; length: 13; V: TRBV9; J: TRBJ1-1; DNA: TGTGCCAGCAGCGTAGCCCTGAACACTGAAGCTTTCTTT; CDR3: CASSVALNTEAFF
size: .; D: TRBD2; length: 16; V: TRBV7-9; J: TRBJ2-1; DNA: TGTGCCAGCAGCTTAGAACTAGCGGGACCTTACAATGAGCAGTTCTTC; CDR3: CASSLELAGPYNEQFF
size: .; D: .; length: 13; V: TRBV5-1; J: TRBJ1-1; DNA: TGCGCCAGCAGCTTGGGTCTGAACACTGAAGCTTTCTTT; CDR3: CASSLGLNTEAFF
size: .; D: TRBD1; length: 16; V: TRBV27; J: TRBJ1-5; DNA: TGTGCCAGCAGTAACATGGGGACAGGGAGCAATCAGCCCCAGCATTTT; CDR3: CASSNMGTGSNQPQHF
size: once; D: .; length: 13; V: TRBV7-9; J: TRBJ1-2; DNA: TGTGCCAGCAGTCCCAAGGGGGACTATGGCTACACCTTC; CDR3: CASSPKGDYGYTF
size: .; D: .; length: 15; V: TRBV9; J: TRBJ2-7; DNA: TGTGCCAGCAGCGTAGTGGCAGGGGGGACCTACGAGCAGTACTTC; CDR3: CASSVVAGGTYEQYF
size: .; D: .; length: 14; V: TRBV2; J: TRBJ2-3; DNA: TGTGCCAGCTTATCAGGGAAATACACAGATACGCAGTATTTT; CDR3: CASLSGKYTDTQYF
size: .; D: .; length: 17; V: TRBV11-2; J: TRBJ2-3; DNA: TGTGCCAGCAGCTTAGATTTACGCGACGAGTACTCAGATACGCAGTATTTT; CDR3: CASSLDLRDEYSDTQYF
size: .; D: .; length: 20; V: TRBV28; J: TRBJ1-5; DNA: TGTGCCAGCAGTGGGACAATTGAGCGGCGGCTGGCCGATTTGCGTAGGGCCCAGCATTTT; CDR3: CASSGTIERRLADLRRAQHF
size: once; D: TRBD2; length: 14; V: TRBV7-9; J: TRBJ2-7; DNA: TGTGCCAGCAGCTCGCGGACTAGCACCTACGAGCAGTACTTC; CDR3: CASSSRTSTYEQYF
size: .; D: .; length: 14; V: TRBV9; J: TRBJ1-1; DNA: TGTGCCAGCAGCCCCTTTGGGAACCCGGCTGAAGCTTTCTTT; CDR3: CASSPFGNPAEAFF
size: .; D: TRBD2; length: 18; V: TRBV25-1; J: TRBJ2-3; DNA: TGTGCCAGCAGTGAACGCCTAGCGGGAGACCCGGACACAGATACGCAGTATTTT; CDR3: CASSERLAGDPDTDTQYF
size: .; D: TRBD1; length: 13; V: TRBV28; J: TRBJ2-1; DNA: TGTGCCATCCCGGGACAGGACTACAATGAGCAGTTCTTC; CDR3: CAIPGQDYNEQFF
size: .; D: TRBD2; length: 19; V: TRBV7-8; J: TRBJ2-3; DNA: TGTGCCAGCAGCCCGAAGACTAGCGGGAGGGCCTATGGCACAGATACGCAGTATTTT; CDR3: CASSPKTSGRAYGTDTQYF
size: .; D: TRBD2; length: 18; V: TRBV15; J: TRBJ2-1; DNA: TGTGCCACCAGCAGAGTCGGTGGTTTAGGACTAGCGGCTAATGAGCAGTTCTTC; CDR3: CATSRVGGLGLAANEQFF
size: .; D: TRBD2; length: 15; V: TRBV6-5; J: TRBJ2-1; DNA: TGTGCCAGCAGTTACCTAGCGGGGAACTACAATGAGCAGTTCTTC; CDR3: CASSYLAGNYNEQFF
size: once; D: TRBD1; length: 15; V: TRBV27; J: TRBJ1-5; DNA: TGTGCCAGCAGTTCCGCCACAGGGGGCAATCAGCCCCAGCATTTT; CDR3: CASSSATGGNQPQHF
size: .; D: TRBD1; length: 21; V: TRBV28; J: TRBJ1-5; DNA: TGTGCCAGCAGTTTAGACCCGACCTTTGACAGGGATGAGAGAAGCAATCAGCCCCAGCATTTT; CDR3: CASSLDPTFDRDERSNQPQHF
size: .; D: .; length: 13; V: TRBV28; J: TRBJ1-2; DNA: TGTGCCAGCATAGGCAGGGCTAACTATGGCTACACCTTC; CDR3: CASIGRANYGYTF
size: once; D: .; length: 14; V: TRBV28; J: TRBJ2-7; DNA: TGTGCCAGCAGTTTATTGGGGGTACCCTACGAGCAGTACTTC; CDR3: CASSLLGVPYEQYF
size: .; D: TRBD2; length: 16; V: TRBV28; J: TRBJ2-1; DNA: TGTGCCAGCAGTTTTAGGCTAGCGGGAGGTTGGAATGAGCAGTTCTTC; CDR3: CASSFRLAGGWNEQFF
size: .; D: TRBD2; length: 16; V: TRBV2; J: TRBJ2-7; DNA: TGTGCCAGCAACGCCGGGGCTAGCGGGTTCCCCTACGAGCAGTACTTC; CDR3: CASNAGASGFPYEQYF
size: few; D: TRBD1; length: 14; V: TRBV15; J: TRBJ2-2; DNA: TGTGCCACCAGCGGGGACAGGAACACCGGGGAGCTGTTTTTT; CDR3: CATSGDRNTGELFF
size: .; D: .; length: 11; V: TRBV29-1; J: TRBJ2-7; DNA: TGCAGCGTGATGTCCCCTACCGGGCAGTACTTC; CDR3: CSVMSPTGQYF
size: .; D: TRBD2; length: 15; V: TRBV5-4; J: TRBJ2-3; DNA: TGTGCCAGCAGCGTGGGACTAGCGGACACAGATACGCAGTATTTT; CDR3: CASSVGLADTDTQYF
size: .; D: .; length: 13; V: TRBV29-1; J: TRBJ1-2; DNA: TGCAGCGTTCTTAAGGGGCACTCCTATGGCTACACCTTC; CDR3: CSVLKGHSYGYTF
size: .; D: .; length: 12; V: TRBV11-2; J: TRBJ1-2; DNA: TGTGCCAGCGACTCAGGTTACTATGGCTACACCTTC; CDR3: CASDSGYYGYTF
size: .; D: .; length: 16; V: TRBV9; J: TRBJ2-1; DNA: TGTGCCAGCAGCGTAGGTCGGGCCATACTAACGGATGAGCAGTTCTTC; CDR3: CASSVGRAILTDEQFF
size: .; D: .; length: 15; V: TRBV7-9; J: TRBJ2-1; DNA: TGTGCCAGCAGCCCCACGGGATCTCTATACAATGAGCAGTTCTTC; CDR3: CASSPTGSLYNEQFF
size: .; D: .; length: 14; V: TRBV25-1; J: TRBJ2-3; DNA: TGTGCCAGCAGTGAAATCGGCAGCACAGATACGCAGTATTTT; CDR3: CASSEIGSTDTQYF
size: .; D: .; length: 14; V: TRBV6-6; J: TRBJ1-1; DNA: TGTGCCAGCAGTTACTCGAAGGTCGGCACTGAAGCTTTCTTT; CDR3: CASSYSKVGTEAFF
size: .; D: .; length: 14; V: TRBV7-6; J: TRBJ2-7; DNA: TGTGCCAGCAGCTTAGGTGGGGGGGACAACGAGCAGTACTTC; CDR3: CASSLGGGDNEQYF
size: once; D: .; length: 15; V: TRBV4-3; J: TRBJ2-3; DNA: TGCGCCAGCAGCCAAGATCGGCGGTCCACAGATACGCAGTATTTT; CDR3: CASSQDRRSTDTQYF
size: .; D: TRBD2; length: 17; V: TRBV9; J: TRBJ2-1; DNA: TGTGCCAGCAGCGCCGGGACTAGCGGGGGTGGGTCAAATGAGCAGTTCTTC; CDR3: CASSAGTSGGGSNEQFF
size: .; D: TRBD1; length: 15; V: TRBV7-9; J: TRBJ1-2; DNA: TGTGCCAGCAGTTTAACGGACAGGGACGAGAGTGGCTACACCTTC; CDR3: CASSLTDRDESGYTF
size: .; D: TRBD2; length: 15; V: TRBV7-6; J: TRBJ2-1; DNA: TGTGCCAGCAGCTCACTAGCGGTTAGTTACAATGAGCAGTTCTTC; CDR3: CASSSLAVSYNEQFF
size: .; D: .; length: 13; V: TRBV7-9; J: TRBJ1-1; DNA: TGTGCCAGCAGCTCCCGATCCAACACTGAAGCTTTCTTT; CDR3: CASSSRSNTEAFF
size: .; D: .; length: 14; V: TRBV28; J: TRBJ1-5; DNA: TGTGCCAGCAGTCCCCAATTAGGAAATCAGCCCCAGCATTTT; CDR3: CASSPQLGNQPQHF
size: once; D: TRBD2; length: 14; V: TRBV7-9; J: TRBJ2-1; DNA: TGTGCCAGTATACTAGCGGGAGAGTCCAATGAGCAGTTCTTC; CDR3: CASILAGESNEQFF
size: .; D: .; length: 13; V: TRBV5-5; J: TRBJ1-3; DNA: TGTGCCAGCAGCTTGGGAGTCGGAAACACCATATATTTT; CDR3: CASSLGVGNTIYF
size: .; D: .; length: 17; V: TRBV27; J: TRBJ2-2; DNA: TGTGCCAGCAGTTCCCCTCTGTGGCGGGATGGTTCCGGGGAGCTGTTTTTT; CDR3: CASSSPLWRDGSGELFF
size: .; D: TRBD2; length: 17; V: TRBV7-9; J: TRBJ2-7; DNA: TGTGCCAGCAGCTTAGAGGAGCGGGAGCGATTCTCCTACGAGCAGTACTTC; CDR3: CASSLEERERFSYEQYF
size: .; D: .; length: 13; V: TRBV9; J: TRBJ2-1; DNA: TGTGCCAGCAGCGTAGTCACCCGGGATGAGCAGTTCTTC; CDR3: CASSVVTRDEQFF
size: .; D: .; length: 14; V: TRBV27; J: TRBJ2-3; DNA: TGTGCCAGCAGTTTAAGGACCCAGAGGGATACGCAGTATTTT; CDR3: CASSLRTQRDTQYF
size: .; D: TRBD1; length: 17; V: TRBV27; J: TRBJ2-7; DNA: TGTGCCAGCAGTTTAAGGACAGGGTCCTTGGTGGGGGTCGAGCAGTACTTC; CDR3: CASSLRTGSLVGVEQYF
size: .; D: TRBD2; length: 14; V: TRBV2; J: TRBJ2-6; DNA: TGTGCCAGCTTCGGGAGGCCGGGGGCCAACGTCCTGACTTTC; CDR3: CASFGRPGANVLTF